This TCR beta chain is drawn from a study of radiation and T cells in renal cell carcinoma. The table came from immunoSEQ multiplex PCR; TCRdb's copy has only in-frame clones and leaves some out. This sample yields tens of thousands of clones, of which over 75% are seen a single time; approximately 30% belongs to the top ten. CDR1 SNHLY and CDR2 FYNNEI come from the germline V gene. The CDR3 covers 12 residues. The time point is: blood 4 weeks post-SBRT, at nephrectomy. The treatment: 15 Gy SBRT to primary tumor, nephrectomy 4 weeks later. Nephrectomy followed 15 Gy stereotactic body radiation by 4 weeks. Serial blood draws occurred at baseline and 2 and 4 weeks post-SBRT. The tumor was a clear cell renal cell carcinoma. Only one count was recorded for this clone. Its antigen is not identified. Sequence at one end of the junction differs from germline and may be a read error. Findings and limits, study-wide: From baseline, blood top tumor clonotypes peaked at 2 weeks post-radiation.

The receptor's source is a man aged 55 to 69 with renal cell carcinoma. This sequence joins TRBV2 and TRBJ2-7; no reliable D call. The specimen was blood, collected from a patient whose treatment included radiotherapy and nephrectomy. CDR3 in amino acids: CASSVASHEQYF. In DNA, the CDR3 is TGTGCCAGCAGTGTAGCCTCCCACGAGCAGTACTTC.